The 23 T cell receptor beta chains in this list originate from one sample, sequenced in a study of T cell clusters in autoimmune cytopenias. Each sample's input was around 250 ng genomic DNA, some 40,000 genome equivalents. Multiplex touch-down PCR amplified TRB using TRB-A and TRB-B pools in one tube. TCRdb reprocessed the multiplex PCR reads and stores each CDR3 protein as one record, lacking DNA. The listing records under 8,500 distinct CDR3 sequences. Source material: peripheral blood. All receptors come from a human donor with an autoimmune cytopenia or autoimmune hepatitis (not recorded which).

The rearrangement joins TRBV27 to TRBJ2-3. Germline V CDR1 and CDR2: MNHEY, SMNVEV (reference sequence). There are 12 residues in the CDR3. CDR3 sequence: CASSPSTDTQYF.

The V gene is TRBV15, the J gene TRBJ2-7; as DNA is missing, the TRBD2 call by TCRdb cannot be tested. The CDR3 loop spans 15 amino acids. In germline, CDR1 is LNHNV, CDR2 YYDKDF (reference sequence). CDR3: CATSNPSGASYEQYF.

The chain has TRBV27 and TRBJ2-5. The CDR3 runs to 15 residues. CDR1 MNHEY and CDR2 SMNVEV come from the germline V gene (reference sequence). This CDR3 is CASRVHSRAQETQYF.

In terms of frequency, this clonotype is medium-sized (0.01 to 0.1%). The chain is built from TRBV15 and TRBJ1-6. Germline lookup yields CDR1 LNHNV and CDR2 YYDKDF (reference sequence). The CDR3 spans 13 residues. CDR3 sequence reads: CATSRAENSPLHF.

This clonotype ranks as medium-sized in terms of frequency. The J gene is TRBJ1-2, the V gene TRBV29-1. Looked up from germline, CDR1 is SQVTM and CDR2 is ANQGSEA. The CDR3 runs to 13 residues. The CDR3 region is CSATSAREVGYTF.

This clonotype is medium-sized by frequency. The chain is built from TRBV29-1 and TRBJ1-4; TCRdb's D call of TRBD1 is untestable without DNA. CDR1 and CDR2 (germline): SQVTM, ANQGSEA. The CDR3 runs to 14 residues. This chain's CDR3 is CSVSDGTTNEKLFF.

The chain combines TRBV5-1 with TRBJ2-7. From germline, CDR1 is SGHRS and CDR2 YFSETQ. CDR3 length: 15 residues. The CDR3 protein is CASSLLPEQTYEQYF.

V gene TRBV29-1 combines with J gene TRBJ2-4; there is no DNA to check the TCRdb D call of TRBD1. The germline V gene encodes CDR1 SQVTM and CDR2 ANQGSEA. The CDR3 is 17 amino acids. The CDR3 sequence is CSVESPPLSGHKNIQYF.

CDR3 protein: CASSPTSGRTNEQYF. The chain uses TRBV5-1 and TRBJ2-7; TCRdb lists TRBD2, though no DNA is available to test this call. The length of the CDR3 is 15 residues. Germline-derived CDR1 and CDR2 are SGHRS and YFSETQ.

The chain is built from TRBV7-6 and TRBJ1-5. Germline V gene sequence: CDR1 SGHVS, CDR2 FNYEAQ. CDR3 length: 13 residues. The chain's CDR3 is CASSLANNQPQHF. The full variable domain, with the rest looked up from reference TRBV7-6 and TRBJ1-5, is GAGVSQSPRYKVTKRGQDVALRCDPISGHVSLYWYRQALGQGPEFLTYFNYEAQQDKSGLPNDRFSAERPEGSISTLTIQRTEQRDSAMYRCASSLANNQPQHFGDGTRLSIL.

The CDR3 here is CAWTPGTLNTEAFF. The rearrangement uses TRBV30 and TRBJ1-1; the TCRdb call, TRBD1, lacks DNA for checking. The CDR3 length is 14 residues. Germline-derived CDR1 and CDR2 are GTSNPN and SVGIG (reference sequence).

The rearrangement links TRBV20-1 to TRBJ1-2; TCRdb outputs TRBD1, but without DNA this stays unchecked. The CDR3 totals 17 residues. Germline CDR1 DFQATT, CDR2 SNEGSKA (reference sequence). The CDR3 region is CSARAPQGTGPNYGYTF.

This rearrangement joins TRBV6-5 to TRBJ2-1; the TCRdb call, TRBD1, lacks DNA for checking. Germline V gives CDR1 MNHEY, CDR2 SVGAGI. The CDR3 runs to 16 residues. The chain's CDR3 is CASSYDRGGRYNEQFF.

The rearrangement links TRBV7-9 to TRBJ2-3; TCRdb names TRBD2, which stays unverified in the absence of DNA. Germline-derived CDR1 and CDR2 are SEHNR and FQNEAQ (reference sequence). This CDR3 has 16 amino acids. The CDR3 here is CASSSVARGTSDTQYF.

This clonotype is identified as medium-sized from frequency. V is TRBV30 and J is TRBJ2-7. The CDR3 runs to 11 residues. Looked up from germline, CDR1 is GTSNPN and CDR2 is SVGIG (reference sequence). The CDR3 reads CAGGGPYEQYF.

V is TRBV13 and J is TRBJ2-4; TCRdb returns TRBD1, unconfirmable since there is no DNA. The CDR3 is 13 residues long. Germline lookup yields CDR1 PRHDT and CDR2 FYEKMQ (reference sequence). The CDR3 sequence: CASRPEGGNIQYF. The entire variable domain, with the rest obtained from reference TRBV13 and TRBJ2-4, is as follows: AAGVIQSPRHLIKEKRETATLKCYPIPRHDTVYWYQQGPGQDPQFLISFYEKMQSDKGSIPDRFSAQQFSDYHSELNMSSLELGDSALYFCASRPEGGNIQYFGAGTRLSVL.

Judged by frequency, this clonotype is medium-sized (0.01 to 0.1%). V and J are TRBV6-5 and TRBJ2-7; TCRdb indicates TRBD1, and absent DNA this call remains unverified. The CDR3 extends over 15 amino acids. Germline V gene data show CDR1 as MNHEY and CDR2 as SVGAGI. CDR3 protein: CASSSPGTGTYEQYF.

The chain joins TRBV24-1 to TRBJ1-1; TCRdb proposes TRBD1, but this gene call is untestable without DNA. The germline V gene has CDR1 KGHDR and CDR2 SFDVKD. The CDR3 runs to 14 residues. CDR3 protein: CATSDGRGHTEASF.

This clonotype is deemed medium-sized by its frequency. The V and J genes are TRBV15 and TRBJ1-3; TCRdb lists TRBD1, though no DNA is available to test this call. The CDR3 is made up of 14 amino acids. Germline assignment: CDR1 LNHNV and CDR2 YYDKDF (reference sequence). The CDR3 region is CATSPGGPGNTIYF.

J is TRBJ2-3 and V is TRBV27; lacking DNA, the TRBD1 call made by TCRdb goes unchecked. The CDR3 has 19 amino acids. Germline V gives CDR1 MNHEY, CDR2 SMNVEV (reference sequence). CDR3 residues: CASSLNEISGQFPTDTQYF.

This chain links TRBV7-9 with TRBJ2-1; TCRdb reports TRBD1, a call that lacks DNA to check it against. CDR1 and CDR2 from the germline V gene are SEHNR and FQNEAQ (reference sequence). The CDR3 consists of 13 residues. CDR3 protein: CASSRDRENEQFF.

CDR3 region: CASSPSVNTIYF. The rearrangement links TRBV14 to TRBJ1-3. CDR1 SGHDN and CDR2 FVKESK come from the germline V gene. CDR3 size: 12 residues.

Measured by frequency, this clonotype is medium-sized (0.01 to 0.1%). The V gene is TRBV12-3 or TRBV12-4, the J gene TRBJ2-6. CDR3 length: 16 residues. The CDR3 spells CASSPLHSTGANVLTF.